In this sample, the clone carrying this T cell receptor beta chain turned up once. Its target is unknown. Trimming removed 3 bases from V and 0 bases from J; junction bases left unmatched: 4. This CDR3 contains 16 residues. Germline V lookup: CDR1 MDHEN, CDR2 SYDVKM. The record originates from a study of cytomegalovirus exposure and HLA in healthy donors. General study findings and limits: Cytomegalovirus status, reportedly, was diagnosed with high specificity and sensitivity by the classifier. There were under 200 TCR beta chains listed as cytomegalovirus-associated. Specificity for CMV antigens was confirmed in vitro for a few of the CMV-associated chains.

Clones were sequenced by immunoSEQ multiplex PCR, and TCRdb holds only the in-frame ones, with some missing. Of some 260,000 clones listed, about 92% are singletons. The chain has TRBV28 and TRBJ1-5, with 8 bases fitting TRBD1. This clonotype was obtained from a woman in her 30s in good health and CMV-seronegative. Sequenced: PBMCs. The CDR3 loop reads CASSFGQGGSNQPQHF. The CDR3 DNA sequence: TGTGCCAGCAGTTTTGGACAGGGTGGTAGCAATCAGCCCCAGCATTTT.